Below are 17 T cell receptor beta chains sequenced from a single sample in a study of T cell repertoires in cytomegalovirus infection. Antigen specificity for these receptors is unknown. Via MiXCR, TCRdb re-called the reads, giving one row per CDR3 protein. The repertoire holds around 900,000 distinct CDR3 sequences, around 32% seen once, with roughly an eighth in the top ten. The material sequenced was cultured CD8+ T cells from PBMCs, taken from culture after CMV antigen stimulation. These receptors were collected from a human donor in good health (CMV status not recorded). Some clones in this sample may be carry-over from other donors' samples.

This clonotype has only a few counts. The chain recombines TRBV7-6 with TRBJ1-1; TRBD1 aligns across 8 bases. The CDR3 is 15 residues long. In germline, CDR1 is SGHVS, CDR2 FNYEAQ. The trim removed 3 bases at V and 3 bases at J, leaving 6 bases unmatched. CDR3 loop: CASSLQGQGYTEAFF. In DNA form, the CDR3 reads TGTGCCAGCAGCTTGCAAGGACAGGGATACACTGAAGCTTTCTTT. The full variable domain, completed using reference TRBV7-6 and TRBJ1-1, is GAGVSQSPRYKVTKRGQDVALRCDPISGHVSLYWYRQALGQGPEFLTYFNYEAQQDKSGLPNDRFSAERPEGSISTLTIQRTEQRDSAMYRCASSLQGQGYTEAFFGQGTRLTVV.

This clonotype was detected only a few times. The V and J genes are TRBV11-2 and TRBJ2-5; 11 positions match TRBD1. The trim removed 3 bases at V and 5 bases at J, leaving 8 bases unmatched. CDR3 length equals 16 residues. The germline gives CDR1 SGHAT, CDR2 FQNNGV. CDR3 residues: CASSFKWDRGEETQYF. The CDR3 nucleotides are TGTGCCAGCAGCTTTAAATGGGACAGGGGGGAGGAGACCCAGTACTTC. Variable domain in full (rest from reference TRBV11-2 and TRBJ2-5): EAGVAQSPRYKIIEKRQSVAFWCNPISGHATLYWYQQILGQGPKLLIQFQNNGVVDDSQLPKDRFSAERLKGVDSTLKIQPAKLEDSAVYLCASSFKWDRGEETQYFGPGTRLLVL.

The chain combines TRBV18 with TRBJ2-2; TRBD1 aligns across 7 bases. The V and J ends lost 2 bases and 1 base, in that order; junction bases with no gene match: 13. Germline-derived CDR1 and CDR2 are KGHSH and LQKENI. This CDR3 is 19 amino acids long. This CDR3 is CASSPIAGGAVKNTGELFF. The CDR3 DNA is TGTGCCAGCTCACCAATCGCAGGGGGTGCGGTAAAGAACACCGGGGAGCTGTTTTTT.

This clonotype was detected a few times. CDR3 in amino acids: CASSLAAGGTGRNTEAFF. The CDR3 DNA is TGTGCCAGCAGCTTAGCAGCCGGGGGGACAGGGAGGAACACTGAAGCTTTCTTT. This rearrangement joins TRBV7-6 to TRBJ1-1; TRBD1 aligns across 9 bases. Germline lookup yields CDR1 SGHVS and CDR2 FNYEAQ. The CDR3 spans 18 residues. J was trimmed by 1 base and V by 0 bases; bases with no gene match: 9.

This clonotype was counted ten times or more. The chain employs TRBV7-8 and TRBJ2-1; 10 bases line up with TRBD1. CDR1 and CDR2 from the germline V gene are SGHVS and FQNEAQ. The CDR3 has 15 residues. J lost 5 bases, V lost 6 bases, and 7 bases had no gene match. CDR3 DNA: TGTGCCAGCAGATCAAGACAGGGGGCGAACAATGAGCAGTTCTTC. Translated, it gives CASRSRQGANNEQFF.

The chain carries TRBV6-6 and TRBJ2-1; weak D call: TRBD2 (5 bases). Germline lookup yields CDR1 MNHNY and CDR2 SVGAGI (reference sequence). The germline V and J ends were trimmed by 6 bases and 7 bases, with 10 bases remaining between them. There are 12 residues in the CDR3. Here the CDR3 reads CASRGGWNEQFF. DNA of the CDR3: TGTGCCAGCAGGGGCGGGTGGAATGAGCAGTTCTTC.

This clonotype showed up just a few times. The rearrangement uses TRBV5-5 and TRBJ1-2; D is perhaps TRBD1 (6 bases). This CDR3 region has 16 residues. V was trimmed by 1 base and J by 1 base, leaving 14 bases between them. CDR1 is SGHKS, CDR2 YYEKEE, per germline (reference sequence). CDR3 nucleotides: TGTGCCAGCAGCTTGACAGGGAGTCCCTTTAACTATGGCTACACCTTC. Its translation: CASSLTGSPFNYGYTF.

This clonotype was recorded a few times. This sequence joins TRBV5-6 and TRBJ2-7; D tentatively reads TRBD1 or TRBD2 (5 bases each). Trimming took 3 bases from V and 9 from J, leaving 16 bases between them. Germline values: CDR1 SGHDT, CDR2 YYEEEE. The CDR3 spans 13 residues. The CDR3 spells CASSSGTGFGQYV. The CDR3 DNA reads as TGTGCCAGCAGCTCCGGGACCGGGTTTGGGCAGTACGTC.

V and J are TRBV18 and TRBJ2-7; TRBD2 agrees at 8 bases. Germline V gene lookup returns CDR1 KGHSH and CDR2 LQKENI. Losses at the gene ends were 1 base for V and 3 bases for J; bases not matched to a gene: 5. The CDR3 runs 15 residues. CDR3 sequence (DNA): TGTGCCAGCTCACCACACCGGGGGGGCCTCTACGAGCAGTACGTC. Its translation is CASSPHRGGLYEQYV.

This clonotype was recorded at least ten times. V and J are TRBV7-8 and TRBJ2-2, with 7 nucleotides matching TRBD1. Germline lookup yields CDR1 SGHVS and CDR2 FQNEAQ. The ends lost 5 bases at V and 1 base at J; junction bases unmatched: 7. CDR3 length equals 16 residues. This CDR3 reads CASSVSGQLNTGELFF. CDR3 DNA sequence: TGTGCCAGCAGCGTCTCGGGACAGTTGAACACCGGGGAGCTGTTTTTT.

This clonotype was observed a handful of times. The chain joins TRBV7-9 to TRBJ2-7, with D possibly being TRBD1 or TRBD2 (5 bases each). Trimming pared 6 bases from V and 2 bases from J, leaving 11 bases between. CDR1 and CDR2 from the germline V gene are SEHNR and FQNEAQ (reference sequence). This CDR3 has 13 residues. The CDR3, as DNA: TGTGCCAGCAGTGGGGACCTTCCCTACGAGCAGTACTTC. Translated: CASSGDLPYEQYF.

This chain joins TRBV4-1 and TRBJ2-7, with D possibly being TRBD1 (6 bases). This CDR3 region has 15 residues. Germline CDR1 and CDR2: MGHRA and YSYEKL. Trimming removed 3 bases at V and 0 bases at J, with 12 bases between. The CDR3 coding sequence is TGCGCCAGCAGCCACATTGGGGGCTTCTCCTACGAGCAGTACTTC. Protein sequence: CASSHIGGFSYEQYF.

CDR3 coding DNA: TGTGCCAGCAGCTCAGACAGTTACACTGAAGCTTTCTTT. It yields the protein CASSSDSYTEAFF. V usage is TRBV7-9 and J usage is TRBJ1-1; possible D gene TRBD1, 5 bases. In germline, CDR1 is SEHNR, CDR2 FQNEAQ (reference sequence). This CDR3 has 13 amino acids. V was pared by 4 bases and J by 3 bases, with 9 bases between.

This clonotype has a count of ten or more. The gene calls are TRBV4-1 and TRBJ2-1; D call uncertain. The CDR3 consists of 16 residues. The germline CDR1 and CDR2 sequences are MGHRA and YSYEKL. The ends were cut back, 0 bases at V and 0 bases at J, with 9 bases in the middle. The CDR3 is CASSQDGGVSYNEQFF. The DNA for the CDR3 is TGCGCCAGCAGCCAAGATGGTGGGGTCTCCTACAATGAGCAGTTCTTC.

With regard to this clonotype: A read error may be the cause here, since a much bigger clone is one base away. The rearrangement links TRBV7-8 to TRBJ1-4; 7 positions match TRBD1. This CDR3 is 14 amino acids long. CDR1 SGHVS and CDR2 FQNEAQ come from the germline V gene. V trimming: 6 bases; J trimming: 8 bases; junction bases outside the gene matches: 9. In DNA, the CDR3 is TGTGCCAGCAGGCCCGACAGGGCGGGGGAAAAACTGTTTTTT. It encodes CASRPDRAGEKLFF.

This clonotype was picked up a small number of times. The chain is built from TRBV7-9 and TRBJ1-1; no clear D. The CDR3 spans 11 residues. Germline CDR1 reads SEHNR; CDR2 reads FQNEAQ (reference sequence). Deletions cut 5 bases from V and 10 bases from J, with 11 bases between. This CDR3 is CASSPGNRAFF. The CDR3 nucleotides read TGTGCCAGCAGCCCGGGGAATCGAGCTTTCTTT.

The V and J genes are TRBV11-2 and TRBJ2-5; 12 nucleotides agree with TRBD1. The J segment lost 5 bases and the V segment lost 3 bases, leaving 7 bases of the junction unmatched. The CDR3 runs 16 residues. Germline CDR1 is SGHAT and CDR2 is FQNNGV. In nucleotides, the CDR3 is TGTGCCAGCAGCTTCGGGGGACAGGGGGCTCGGGAGACCCAGTACTTC. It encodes CASSFGGQGARETQYF.